These 18 T cell receptor beta chains originate from one sample sequenced in a study of blood T cell repertoires in COVID-19. The protocol was immunoSEQ multiplex PCR, while the TCRdb copy is restricted to in-frame clones and leaves out a portion. Here the sample spans roughly 49,000 clones, about 63% being singletons. Source material: peripheral blood. The source of these receptors is a woman in her 70s with acute or convalescent COVID-19.

The chain employs TRBV20-1 and TRBJ1-2; D not certain. Germline values: CDR1 DFQATT, CDR2 SNEGSKA (reference sequence). CDR3 length: 9 residues. The CDR3 is CQGLLGYTF. CDR3 coding DNA: TGCCAAGGACTCCTTGGCTACACCTTC.

The genes are TRBV11-2 and TRBJ1-2, with D possibly TRBD1 on 6 matching bases. Germline loops: CDR1 SGHAT, CDR2 FQNNGV. With 5 bases removed from V and 1 base from J, the gap between germline ends came to 17 bases. The CDR3 covers 16 residues. The CDR3 protein is CASSELGGRNNYGYTF. As DNA, the CDR3 is TGTGCCAGCAGCGAGTTGGGGGGGCGAAATAACTATGGCTACACCTTC.

V gene TRBV7-9 combines with J gene TRBJ1-1; TRBD1 is a possible D gene (6 bases). The length of the CDR3 is 16 residues. The V gene's germline CDR1 is SEHNR and CDR2 FQNEAQ (reference sequence). The V gene lost 0 bases and the J gene lost 2 bases, with 13 bases spanning the gap. This CDR3 is CASSLATGHLNTEAFF. CDR3 coding DNA: TGTGCCAGCAGCTTAGCCACGGGACACCTCAACACTGAAGCTTTCTTT.

CDR3 coding DNA: TGTGCCAGCAGTTACTCGATACAGGGAAGAAGCTACACCTTC. Its translation: CASSYSIQGRSYTF. The V gene is TRBV6-5, the J gene TRBJ1-2; weak D call: TRBD1 (6 bases). Deletions cut 0 bases from V and 9 bases from J, with 14 bases between. CDR3 length: 14 residues. Germline CDR1 is MNHEY and CDR2 is SVGAGI.

The J gene is TRBJ1-6, the V gene TRBV27, with 7 nucleotides matching TRBD1. Trimming removed 6 bases from V and 1 base from J; junction bases left unmatched: 3. Per the germline V gene, CDR1 is MNHEY and CDR2 is SMNVEV (reference sequence). The CDR3 runs 15 residues. The CDR3 reads CASRGGASYNSPLHF. The CDR3 DNA reads TGTGCCAGCAGAGGGGGCGCATCCTATAATTCACCCCTCCACTTT.

The rearrangement links TRBV5-4 to TRBJ2-5; 8 bases fit TRBD1. The CDR3 spans 16 residues. Germline lookup yields CDR1 SGHNT and CDR2 YYREEE (reference sequence). Trimming cost V 4 bases and J 1 base; bases outside gene matches: 9. DNA for the CDR3: TGTGCCAGCAGCCCGACAGGGGTAGCAGGCCAAGAGACCCAGTACTTC. Its protein product is CASSPTGVAGQETQYF. Filled out from reference TRBV5-4 and TRBJ2-5, the complete variable domain reads ETGVTQSPTHLIKTRGQQVTLRCSSQSGHNTVSWYQQALGQGPQFIFQYYREEENGRGNFPPRFSGLQFPNYSSELNVNALELDDSALYLCASSPTGVAGQETQYFGPGTRLLVL.

Only one count was recorded for this clone. The chain links TRBV19 to TRBJ2-1; 8 bases agree with TRBD2. The V segment lost 7 bases and the J segment 5 bases; nucleotides outside the gene matches: 13. The CDR3 sequence is 16 residues long. Germline CDR1 LNHDA, CDR2 SQIVND (reference sequence). CDR3 nucleotides: TGTGCCAGTACCGCGGGAGGAGCGCGGGCGCACAATGAGCAGTTCTTC. Encoded protein: CASTAGGARAHNEQFF.

This clone was found a few times. The V and J genes are TRBV11-2 and TRBJ2-5; TRBD2 agrees at 7 bases. Germline trimming cut 5 bases from V and 1 base from J; bases unmatched to any gene: 10. Germline values: CDR1 SGHAT, CDR2 FQNNGV. CDR3 length equals 16 residues. For the CDR3, the DNA is TGTGCCAGCAGCCCGCTGGGGCGGGGGACCCAAGAGACCCAGTACTTC. It specifies CASSPLGRGTQETQYF.

This chain connects TRBV6-2 or TRBV6-3 to TRBJ2-5; TRBD2 aligns across 7 bases. The CDR3 sequence is 13 residues long. CDR1 and CDR2 (germline): MNHEY, SVGEGT. The V and J ends lost 6 bases and 2 bases, in that order; junction bases with no gene match: 3. The CDR3 spells CASSPGLQETQYF. As DNA, the CDR3 is TGTGCCAGCAGCCCGGGACTACAAGAGACCCAGTACTTC.

The V call is TRBV14, the J call TRBJ1-4; D gene ambiguous. In germline, CDR1 is SGHDN, CDR2 FVKESK. Deletions cut 4 bases from V and 7 bases from J, with 22 bases between. This CDR3 contains 17 residues. The CDR3 region is CASSLKEDYRVCEKLFF. The CDR3 DNA sequence: TGTGCCAGCAGCCTAAAAGAGGACTATCGAGTATGTGAAAAACTGTTTTTT.

The V and J genes are TRBV7-6 and TRBJ2-5; D not certain. Trimming removed 1 base from V and 1 base from J, with 10 bases in between. This CDR3 is built from 15 residues. CDR1 SGHVS and CDR2 FNYEAQ come from the germline V gene. The CDR3 region has the DNA TGTGCCAGCAGCTTAGGCAACCTGCGCCAAGAGACCCAGTACTTC. It encodes CASSLGNLRQETQYF.

This chain joins TRBV19 and TRBJ2-3, with 8 bases identical to TRBD1. The CDR3 covers 14 residues. Unmatched junction bases numbered 4, after V lost 5 bases and J lost 3 bases. Germline V gene data show CDR1 as LNHDA and CDR2 as SQIVND (reference sequence). The CDR3 is CASSLRTGTDTQYF. For the CDR3, the DNA is TGTGCCAGTAGTCTCCGGACAGGGACAGATACGCAGTATTTT.

This chain's CDR3 is CASHGRIGTEAFF. The CDR3 DNA reads TGTGCCAGCCACGGCCGGATCGGGACTGAAGCTTTCTTT. The chain joins TRBV11-1 to TRBJ1-1; D remains ambiguous. The V gene's germline CDR1 is SGHAT and CDR2 FQDESV (reference sequence). Between the trimmed V and J ends, which lost 8 bases and 5 bases, there was a span of 15 bases. CDR3 size: 13 residues.

CDR3 sequence: CASYPQGEGYNEQFF. The CDR3 coding sequence is TGTGCCAGCTATCCACAGGGAGAAGGATACAATGAGCAGTTCTTC. The chain joins TRBV2 to TRBJ2-1, with D possibly TRBD1 on 6 matching bases. CDR1 and CDR2 (germline): SNHLY, FYNNEI. With 8 bases removed from V and 4 bases from J, the gap between germline ends came to 18 bases. This CDR3 is built from 15 residues.

This chain connects TRBV6-5 to TRBJ2-7, with D perhaps TRBD2 (7 bases). This CDR3 region has 15 residues. V gave up 6 bases and J gave up 0 bases, with 15 bases separating them. Germline lookup yields CDR1 MNHEY and CDR2 SVGAGI. The CDR3 nucleotides read TGTGCCAGCAGGGCAGGGGAGGGGGGCTCCTACGAGCAGTACTTC. This gives the protein CASRAGEGGSYEQYF.

V is TRBV28 and J is TRBJ1-2; no clear D gene. The CDR3 is made up of 15 amino acids. V was pared by 5 bases and J by 6 bases, with 19 bases between. The germline V gene has CDR1 MDHEN and CDR2 SYDVKM. In DNA, the CDR3 is TGTGCCAGCAGTCCCCCGGTAACCGGGTCAGATGGCTACACCTTC. This translates into CASSPPVTGSDGYTF.

The chain links TRBV6-2 or TRBV6-3 to TRBJ1-4, with a possible D match to TRBD1 (5 bases). The CDR3 consists of 14 residues. Germline CDR1 is MNHEY and CDR2 is SVGEGT. The germline V and J ends were trimmed by 4 bases and 5 bases, with 11 bases remaining between them. CDR3: CASSLRQTNEKLFF. CDR3 DNA: TGTGCCAGCAGTTTACGACAGACCAATGAAAAACTGTTTTTT.

This clone was seen at least ten times. The rearrangement uses TRBV14 and TRBJ1-1; D might be TRBD1 (5 bases). The CDR3 length is 13 residues. The germline gives CDR1 SGHDN, CDR2 FVKESK. Trimming took off 6 bases at V and 1 base at J, with 9 bases between the two ends. The CDR3 spells CASRFTGNTEAFF. The CDR3 nucleotides are TGTGCCAGCAGGTTTACAGGGAACACTGAAGCTTTCTTT.